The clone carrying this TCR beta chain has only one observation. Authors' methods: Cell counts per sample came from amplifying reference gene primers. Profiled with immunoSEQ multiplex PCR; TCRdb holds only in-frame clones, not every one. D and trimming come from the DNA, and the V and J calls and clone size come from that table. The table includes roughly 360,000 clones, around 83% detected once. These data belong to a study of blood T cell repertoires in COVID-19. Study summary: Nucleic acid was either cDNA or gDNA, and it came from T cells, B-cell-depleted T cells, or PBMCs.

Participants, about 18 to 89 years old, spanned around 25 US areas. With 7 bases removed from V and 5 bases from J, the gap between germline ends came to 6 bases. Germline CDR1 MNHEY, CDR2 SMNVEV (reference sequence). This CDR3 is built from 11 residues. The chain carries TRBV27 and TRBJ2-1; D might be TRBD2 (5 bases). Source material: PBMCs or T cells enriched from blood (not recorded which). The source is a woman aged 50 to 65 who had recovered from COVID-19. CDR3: CASIGDNEQFF. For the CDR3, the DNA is TGTGCCAGCATCGGGGACAATGAGCAGTTCTTC.